This entry describes one TCR beta chain. This entry comes from a study of T cells expressing NK-cell markers. Across the study: Obtained from sorted CD3+CD56+NKG2C+, CD3+CD56+NKG2C- and CD3+CD56-NKG2C+ T cells were the TCR beta repertoires.

The CDR3 sequence is 14 residues long. Germline V gene data show CDR1 as LGHNA and CDR2 as YNFKEQ. TCRdb reprocessed the 5' RACE reads, keeping one entry per CDR3 protein, no DNA. The listing records hundreds of thousands of distinct CDR3 sequences. The sequence was collected from a woman aged 18 to 75 in good health. Sequences were obtained from blood T cells: a sorted CD56 or NKG2C T cell subset, CD4+ or CD8+ T cells, or bulk PBMC T cells (not recorded which). The V gene is TRBV4-2, the J gene TRBJ2-5; TCRdb's D call of TRBD2 is untestable without DNA. Here the CDR3 reads CASSQVGPQETQYF.